Following are 29 T cell receptor beta chains from one sample sequenced in a study of cytomegalovirus exposure and HLA in healthy donors. Clones were read by immunoSEQ multiplex PCR, and TCRdb kept only the in-frame ones, dropping some. Among some 50,000 clones listed, about 94% were seen once. The sequenced material came from PBMCs. Receptor source: a woman aged 18-29 years in good health and CMV-seropositive.

The rearrangement uses TRBV27 and TRBJ2-1; tentatively, D is TRBD2 (5 bases). Germline V gives CDR1 MNHEY, CDR2 SMNVEV (reference sequence). With 3 bases removed from V and 6 bases from J, the gap between germline ends came to 9 bases. This CDR3 is built from 13 residues. CDR3 sequence: CASSFDYRNEQFF. The CDR3 DNA follows: TGTGCCAGCAGTTTTGACTACCGCAATGAGCAGTTCTTC.

This clone occurred once. The chain combines TRBV30 with TRBJ2-7; 8 bases are a match to TRBD2. This CDR3 has 15 amino acids. V shed 0 bases and J 1 base; nucleotides not matched to a gene: 5. Germline values: CDR1 GTSNPN, CDR2 SVGIG (reference sequence). The CDR3 protein is CAWSVRSGSSYEQYF. The CDR3 coding sequence is TGTGCCTGGAGTGTACGGAGCGGGAGTTCCTACGAGCAGTACTTC. The full variable domain, with the rest looked up from reference TRBV30 and TRBJ2-7, is SQTIHQWPATLVQPVGSPLSLECTVEGTSNPNLYWYRQAAGRGLQLLFYSVGIGQISSEVPQNLSASRPQDRQFILSSKKLLLSDSGFYLCAWSVRSGSSYEQYFGPGTRLTVT.

This rearrangement joins TRBV6-5 to TRBJ2-2; unclear D gene. This CDR3 contains 12 residues. The V end lost 4 bases, the J end lost 5 bases, and 5 bases lay between the germline ends. In germline, CDR1 is MNHEY, CDR2 SVGAGI. The CDR3 coding sequence is TGTGCCAGCAGTTTGAGGACCGGGGAGCTGTTTTTT. Protein: CASSLRTGELFF.

The CDR3 protein is CAISVDSNYGYTF. The CDR3 DNA reads TGTGCCATCAGCGTGGACAGCAACTATGGCTACACCTTC. This chain connects TRBV10-3 to TRBJ1-2, with a weak D call TRBD1 (6 bases). This CDR3 comprises 13 residues. Trimming pared 6 bases from V and 2 bases from J, leaving 10 bases between. Germline V gives CDR1 ENHRY, CDR2 SYGVKD.

The DNA of the CDR3 is TGTGCCAGCTCACCAAGGGGACAGGGGGCGGCAAATGAGCAGTTCTTC. It yields the protein CASSPRGQGAANEQFF. The rearrangement links TRBV18 to TRBJ2-1; 12 nucleotides line up with TRBD1. Per germline, CDR1 KGHSH and CDR2 LQKENI. Trimming removed 2 bases from V and 7 bases from J; junction bases left unmatched: 6. The CDR3 sequence is 16 residues long.

V and J are TRBV6-4 and TRBJ2-2; D gene uncertain. Deletions cut 3 bases from V and 3 bases from J, with 5 bases between. CDR1 and CDR2 from the germline V gene are MRHNA and SNTAGT. The CDR3 is made up of 13 amino acids. Here the CDR3 reads CASSESDTGELFF. CDR3 nucleotide sequence: TGTGCCAGCAGTGAGAGTGACACCGGGGAGCTGTTTTTT.

J is TRBJ2-7 and V is TRBV30; D gene unclear. Looked up from germline, CDR1 is GTSNPN and CDR2 is SVGIG (reference sequence). The length of the CDR3 is 11 residues. Trimming removed 0 bases from V and 7 bases from J, with 7 bases in between. The CDR3 here is CAWSVNVEQYF. CDR3 bases: TGTGCCTGGAGTGTTAATGTGGAGCAGTACTTC.

V is TRBV6-6 and J is TRBJ1-5; no definite D call. V was trimmed by 5 bases and J by 4 bases, leaving 6 bases between them. There are 12 residues in the CDR3. Germline V gene data show CDR1 as MNHNY and CDR2 as SVGAGI (reference sequence). The chain's CDR3 is CASSLLNQPQHF. The CDR3 nucleotides read TGTGCCAGCAGTCTTCTAAATCAGCCCCAGCATTTT.

The chain combines TRBV9 with TRBJ2-7; 9 bases match TRBD2. The CDR3 covers 15 residues. V trimming: 0 bases; J trimming: 2 bases; junction bases outside the gene matches: 3. Germline values: CDR1 SGDLS, CDR2 YYNGEE. The CDR3 DNA is TGTGCCAGCAGCGTAGAGCTAGCGGGACCCTACGAGCAGTACTTC. Its translation is CASSVELAGPYEQYF. Combining the CDR3 with reference TRBV9 and TRBJ2-7 gives the whole variable domain DSGVTQTPKHLITATGQRVTLRCSPRSGDLSVYWYQQSLDQGLQFLIQYYNGEERAKGNILERFSAQQFPDLHSELNLSSLELGDSALYFCASSVELAGPYEQYFGPGTRLTVT.

This rearrangement joins TRBV19 to TRBJ2-1; 8 positions agree with TRBD2. The CDR3 has 14 residues. Germline assignment: CDR1 LNHDA and CDR2 SQIVND (reference sequence). V dropped 1 base and J dropped 9; count of bases not matched to a gene: 5. The CDR3: CASSIAGLVSEQFF. Written as DNA, the CDR3 is TGTGCCAGTAGTATAGCGGGACTAGTGAGTGAGCAGTTCTTC.

The V call is TRBV2, the J call TRBJ2-1; D remains ambiguous. This CDR3 is 15 amino acids long. The germline gives CDR1 SNHLY, CDR2 FYNNEI. Trimming took 5 bases from V and 8 from J, leaving 19 bases between them. The CDR3 bases are TGTGCCAGCAGTACGCCAAGACTCCTCCCGGATGAGCAGTTCTTC. Its translation: CASSTPRLLPDEQFF.

The V call is TRBV28, the J call TRBJ2-2; the D gene is possibly TRBD2 (5 bases). Trimming stripped 5 bases from V and 3 bases from J, with 10 bases between. Germline CDR1 reads MDHEN; CDR2 reads SYDVKM. The CDR3 loop spans 14 amino acids. CDR3 amino acids: CASSLLDYTGELFF. The CDR3 bases are TGTGCCAGCAGTCTCTTGGACTACACCGGGGAGCTGTTTTTT.

This chain uses TRBV7-2 with TRBJ2-1; possible D gene TRBD2, 6 bases. The CDR3 loop spans 16 amino acids. From germline, CDR1 is SGHTA and CDR2 FQGNSA. V dropped 5 bases and J dropped 7 bases, with 21 bases sitting between them. The DNA of the CDR3 is TGTGCCAGCAGCCCCCGCGGGACCTATGGGAATAATGAGCAGTTCTTC. This encodes CASSPRGTYGNNEQFF.

The V gene is TRBV6-5, the J gene TRBJ2-7; 9 bases agree with TRBD1. The CDR3 contains 15 residues. Germline assignment: CDR1 MNHEY and CDR2 SVGAGI. With V trimmed by 6 bases and J by 3 bases, 9 bases remained unmatched. The CDR3 is CASSSGTGLRYEQYF. The CDR3 DNA follows: TGTGCCAGCAGCTCCGGGACAGGGCTCCGCTACGAGCAGTACTTC.

The gene calls are TRBV19 and TRBJ2-3; no clear D gene. This CDR3 region has 11 residues. Germline V gives CDR1 LNHDA, CDR2 SQIVND (reference sequence). Trimming shortened V by 8 bases and J by 4 bases, and 7 bases separated the two germline ends. The CDR3 is CASGLADTQYF. The CDR3 DNA reads TGTGCCAGTGGGCTGGCAGATACGCAGTATTTT. Looking up the rest from reference TRBV19 and TRBJ2-3 gives the full variable domain: DGGITQSPKYLFRKEGQNVTLSCEQNLNHDAMYWYRQDPGQGLRLIYYSQIVNDFQKGDIAEGYSVSREKKESFPLTVTSAQKNPTAFYLCASGLADTQYFGPGTRLTVL.

The rearrangement links TRBV28 to TRBJ1-5; D remains ambiguous. Germline CDR1 MDHEN, CDR2 SYDVKM. Trimming removed 3 bases from V and 1 base from J, with 7 bases in between. CDR3 size: 14 residues. This CDR3 is CASSFTRSNQPQHF. The DNA for the CDR3 is TGTGCCAGCAGTTTTACCAGGAGCAATCAGCCCCAGCATTTT.

V gene TRBV11-3 combines with J gene TRBJ2-3; weak D call: TRBD1 (5 bases). The ends were cut back, 1 base at V and 3 bases at J, with 11 bases in the middle. Looked up from germline, CDR1 is SGHNT and CDR2 is YENEEA. The CDR3 is 15 amino acids. The CDR3 loop is CASSLGGRATDTQYF. The CDR3 coding sequence is TGTGCCAGCAGCTTAGGTGGCAGGGCAACAGATACGCAGTATTTT. Supplemented by reference TRBV11-3 and TRBJ2-3, the full variable domain reads EAGVVQSPRYKIIEKKQPVAFWCNPISGHNTLYWYLQNLGQGPELLIRYENEEAVDDSQLPKDRFSAERLKGVDSTLKIQPAELGDSAVYLCASSLGGRATDTQYFGPGTRLTVL.

This chain connects TRBV15 to TRBJ2-3; 15 nucleotides agree with TRBD2. J gave up 3 bases and V 0 bases, and 7 bases lay outside the gene matches. The CDR3 has 19 residues. Germline loops: CDR1 LNHNV, CDR2 YYDKDF (reference sequence). The CDR3 DNA reads TGTGCCACCAGCAGAGATCCCGGACTAGCGGGAGGGCCGACAGATACGCAGTATTTT. Its translation is CATSRDPGLAGGPTDTQYF.

The genes are TRBV28 and TRBJ2-7; D gene ambiguous. This CDR3 is built from 12 residues. Germline V gene lookup returns CDR1 MDHEN and CDR2 SYDVKM. V gave up 3 bases and J gave up 5 bases, with 8 bases separating them. CDR3 DNA sequence: TGTGCCAGCAGTTTTCGCTACGACGAGCAGTACTTC. Protein: CASSFRYDEQYF. The whole variable domain, filled in from reference TRBV28 and TRBJ2-7, reads DVKVTQSSRYLVKRTGEKVFLECVQDMDHENMFWYRQDPGLGLRLIYFSYDVKMKEKGDIPEGYSVSREKKERFSLILESASTNQTSMYLCASSFRYDEQYFGPGTRLTVT.

J is TRBJ2-1 and V is TRBV11-1; 10 bases are a match to TRBD2. The germline gives CDR1 SGHAT, CDR2 FQDESV (reference sequence). V gave up 4 bases and J gave up 3 bases; unmatched junction bases: 6. The CDR3 sequence is 16 residues long. CDR3 sequence: CASSSRTSGHYNEQFF. CDR3 nucleotide sequence: TGTGCCAGCAGCTCGCGGACTAGCGGCCACTACAATGAGCAGTTCTTC.

The V gene is TRBV5-4, the J gene TRBJ2-1, with 11 nucleotides matching TRBD2. The junction had 8 bases not matched to a gene; V was cut back by 4 bases and J by 8 bases. Germline V gene data show CDR1 as SGHNT and CDR2 as YYREEE (reference sequence). The CDR3 contains 15 residues. CDR3 amino acids: CASSPAGTSGHEQFF. The CDR3 nucleotides read TGTGCCAGCAGCCCAGCCGGGACTAGCGGCCATGAGCAGTTCTTC.

The genes are TRBV4-3 and TRBJ1-3; D not certain. The ends were cut back, 0 bases at V and 0 bases at J, with 12 bases in the middle. The germline V gene has CDR1 LGHNA and CDR2 YSLEER. The CDR3 consists of 17 residues. The CDR3 spells CASSQDHNSHSGNTIYF. CDR3 coding DNA: TGCGCCAGCAGCCAAGATCATAACAGCCACTCTGGAAACACCATATATTTT.

This clone was found a few times. This chain connects TRBV13 to TRBJ2-3; a possible D gene is TRBD2 (5 bases). Between the trimmed V and J ends, which lost 5 bases and 6 bases, there was a span of 6 bases. Per germline, CDR1 PRHDT and CDR2 FYEKMQ (reference sequence). This CDR3 spans 11 amino acids. This CDR3 reads CASSVADTQYF. The CDR3 nucleotides are TGTGCCAGCAGCGTAGCGGATACGCAGTATTTT.

The chain combines TRBV6-4 with TRBJ2-1; 7 bases fit TRBD2. CDR1 is MRHNA, CDR2 SNTAGT, per germline. The CDR3 totals 15 residues. V was clipped by 4 bases and J by 9 bases; unmatched bases: 12. CDR3 sequence (DNA): TGTGCCAGCAGTGCCCTCACGACTAGCTCTGGTGAGCAGTTCTTC. Protein product: CASSALTTSSGEQFF.

The chain recombines TRBV5-1 with TRBJ2-2; D is perhaps TRBD2 (6 bases). Germline V gene lookup returns CDR1 SGHRS and CDR2 YFSETQ. V was trimmed by 4 bases and J by 6 bases, leaving 13 bases between them. The CDR3 runs to 14 residues. This CDR3 reads CASSATGDPGELFF. The CDR3 region has the DNA TGCGCCAGCAGCGCAACGGGAGATCCCGGGGAGCTGTTTTTT.

V is TRBV5-1 and J is TRBJ1-2, with 7 nucleotides matching TRBD1. CDR3 size: 18 residues. Germline lookup yields CDR1 SGHRS and CDR2 YFSETQ. The trim removed 0 bases at V and 3 bases at J, leaving 14 bases unmatched. This chain's CDR3 is CASSLASTGEPSYYGYTF. Written as DNA, the CDR3 is TGCGCCAGCAGCTTGGCCAGCACAGGGGAACCGTCTTACTATGGCTACACCTTC.

This chain joins TRBV27 and TRBJ2-7; TRBD2 aligns across 15 bases. V shed 6 bases, J shed 7 bases, and the junction held 10 bases outside the gene matches. The germline CDR1 and CDR2 sequences are MNHEY and SMNVEV (reference sequence). The CDR3 sequence is 16 residues long. The CDR3 here is CASSRGTSGGSREQYF. CDR3 sequence (DNA): TGTGCCAGCAGCCGGGGGACTAGCGGGGGGAGTCGGGAGCAGTACTTC.

The rearrangement joins TRBV5-4 to TRBJ2-7; TRBD2 agrees at 9 bases. This CDR3 spans 15 amino acids. CDR1 and CDR2 from the germline V gene are SGHNT and YYREEE (reference sequence). V shed 2 bases, J shed 3 bases, and the junction held 6 bases outside the gene matches. The CDR3 sequence is CASSLSGLAFYEQYF. For the CDR3, the DNA is TGTGCCAGCAGCTTATCGGGACTAGCATTCTACGAGCAGTACTTC.

The chain combines TRBV28 with TRBJ1-5; D might be TRBD1 (5 bases). This CDR3 has 16 amino acids. Trimming cost V 8 bases and J 0 bases, with 17 bases left between them. CDR1 is MDHEN, CDR2 SYDVKM, per germline. The CDR3 nucleotides are TGTGCCAGCCAAAATAGGCGGGGGATTAGCAATCAGCCCCAGCATTTT. Its protein is CASQNRRGISNQPQHF.